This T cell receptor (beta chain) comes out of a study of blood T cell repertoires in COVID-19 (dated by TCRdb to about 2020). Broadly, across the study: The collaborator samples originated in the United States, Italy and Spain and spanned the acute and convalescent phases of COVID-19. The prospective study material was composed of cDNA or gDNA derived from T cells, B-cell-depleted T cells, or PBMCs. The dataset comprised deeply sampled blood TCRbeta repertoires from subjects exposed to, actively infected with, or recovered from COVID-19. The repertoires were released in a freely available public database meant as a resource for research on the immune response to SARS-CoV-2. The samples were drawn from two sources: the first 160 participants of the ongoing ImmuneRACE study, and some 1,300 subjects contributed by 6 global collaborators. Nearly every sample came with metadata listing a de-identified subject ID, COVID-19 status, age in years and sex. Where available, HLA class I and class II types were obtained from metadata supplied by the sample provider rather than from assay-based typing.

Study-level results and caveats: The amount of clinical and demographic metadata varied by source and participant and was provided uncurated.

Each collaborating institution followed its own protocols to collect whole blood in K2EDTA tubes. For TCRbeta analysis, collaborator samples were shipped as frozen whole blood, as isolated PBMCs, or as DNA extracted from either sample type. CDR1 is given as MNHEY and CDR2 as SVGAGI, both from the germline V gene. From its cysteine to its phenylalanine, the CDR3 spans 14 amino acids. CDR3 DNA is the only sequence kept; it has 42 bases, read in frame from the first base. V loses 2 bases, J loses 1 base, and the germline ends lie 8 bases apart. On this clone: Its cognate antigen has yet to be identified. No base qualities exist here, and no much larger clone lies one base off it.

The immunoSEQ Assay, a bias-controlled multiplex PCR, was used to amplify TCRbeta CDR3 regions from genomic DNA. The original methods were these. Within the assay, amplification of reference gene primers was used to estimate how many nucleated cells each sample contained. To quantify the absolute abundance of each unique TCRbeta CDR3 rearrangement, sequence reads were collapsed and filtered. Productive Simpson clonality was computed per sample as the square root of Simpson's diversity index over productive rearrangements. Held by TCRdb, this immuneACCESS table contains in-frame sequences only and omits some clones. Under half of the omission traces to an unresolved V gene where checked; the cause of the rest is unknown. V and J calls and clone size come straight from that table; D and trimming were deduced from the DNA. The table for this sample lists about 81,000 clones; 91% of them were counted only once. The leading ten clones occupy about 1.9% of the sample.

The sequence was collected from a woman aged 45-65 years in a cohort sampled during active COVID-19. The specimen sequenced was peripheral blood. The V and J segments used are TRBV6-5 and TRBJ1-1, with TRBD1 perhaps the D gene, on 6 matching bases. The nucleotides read TGTGCCAGCAGTTACCTACAGGGGAACACTGAAGCTTTCTTT. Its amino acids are CASSYLQGNTEAFF.